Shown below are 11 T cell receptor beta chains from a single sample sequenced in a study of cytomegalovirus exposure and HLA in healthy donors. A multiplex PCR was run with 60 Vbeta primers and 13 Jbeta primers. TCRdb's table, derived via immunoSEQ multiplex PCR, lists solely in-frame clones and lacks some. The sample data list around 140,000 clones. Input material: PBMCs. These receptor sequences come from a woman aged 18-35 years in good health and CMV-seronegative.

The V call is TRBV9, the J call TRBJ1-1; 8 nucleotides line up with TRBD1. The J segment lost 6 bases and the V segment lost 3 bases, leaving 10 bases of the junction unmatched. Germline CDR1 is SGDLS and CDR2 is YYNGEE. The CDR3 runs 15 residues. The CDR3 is CASSGRTGTNPEAFF. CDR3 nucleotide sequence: TGTGCCAGCAGCGGACGGACAGGGACCAACCCTGAAGCTTTCTTT.

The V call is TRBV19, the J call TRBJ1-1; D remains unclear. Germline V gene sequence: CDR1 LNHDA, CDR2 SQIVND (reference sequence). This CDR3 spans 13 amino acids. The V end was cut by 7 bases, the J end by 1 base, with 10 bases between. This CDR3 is CASITLSNTEAFF. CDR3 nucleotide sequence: TGTGCCAGTATTACTCTTTCGAACACTGAAGCTTTCTTT.

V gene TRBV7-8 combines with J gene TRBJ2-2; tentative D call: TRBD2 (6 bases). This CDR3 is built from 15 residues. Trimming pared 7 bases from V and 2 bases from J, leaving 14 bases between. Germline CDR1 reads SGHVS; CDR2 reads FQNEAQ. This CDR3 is CASTRSGPNTGELFF. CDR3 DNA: TGTGCCAGCACCAGAAGCGGGCCCAACACCGGGGAGCTGTTTTTT.

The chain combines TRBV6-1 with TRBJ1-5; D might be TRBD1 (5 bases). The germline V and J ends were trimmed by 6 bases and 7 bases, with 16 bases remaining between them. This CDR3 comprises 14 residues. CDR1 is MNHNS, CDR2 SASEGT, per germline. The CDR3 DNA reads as TGTGCCAGCAGCGAAACCGGGGGGAACCAGCCCCAGCATTTT. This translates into CASSETGGNQPQHF.

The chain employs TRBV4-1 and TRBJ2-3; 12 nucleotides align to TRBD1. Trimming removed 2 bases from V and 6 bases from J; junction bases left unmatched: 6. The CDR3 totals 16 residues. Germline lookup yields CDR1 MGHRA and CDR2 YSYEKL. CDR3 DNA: TGCGCCAGCAGCCAAACCGGGACAGGGGGCGACGATACGCAGTATTTT. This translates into CASSQTGTGGDDTQYF.

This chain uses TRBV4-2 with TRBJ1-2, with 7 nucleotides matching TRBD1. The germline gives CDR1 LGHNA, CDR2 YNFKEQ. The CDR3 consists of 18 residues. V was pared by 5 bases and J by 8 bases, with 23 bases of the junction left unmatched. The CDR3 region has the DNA TGTGCCAGCAGCTACAGACAGGGCGCCAAGGCCCAAAGTGAGGGCTACACCTTC. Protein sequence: CASSYRQGAKAQSEGYTF.

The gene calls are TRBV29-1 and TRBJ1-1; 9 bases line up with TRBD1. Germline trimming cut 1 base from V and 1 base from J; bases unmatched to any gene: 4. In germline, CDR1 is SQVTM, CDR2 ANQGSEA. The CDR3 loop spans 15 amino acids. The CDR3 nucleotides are TGCAGCGTTGAAGCACCGGGACAGGGGAACACTGAAGCTTTCTTT. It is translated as CSVEAPGQGNTEAFF.

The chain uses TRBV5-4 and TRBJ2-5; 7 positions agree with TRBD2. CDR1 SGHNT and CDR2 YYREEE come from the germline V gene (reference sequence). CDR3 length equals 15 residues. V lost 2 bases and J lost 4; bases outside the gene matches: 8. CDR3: CASSLAGRELETQYF. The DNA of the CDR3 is TGTGCCAGCAGCTTAGCAGGGCGGGAGCTAGAGACCCAGTACTTC.

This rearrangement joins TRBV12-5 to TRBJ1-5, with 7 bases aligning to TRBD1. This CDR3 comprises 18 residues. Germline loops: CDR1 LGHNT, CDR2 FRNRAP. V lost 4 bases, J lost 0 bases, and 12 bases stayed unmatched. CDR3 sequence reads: CASGSTGSFFYSNQPQHF. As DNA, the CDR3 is TGTGCTAGTGGTTCGACAGGGAGCTTCTTCTATAGCAATCAGCCCCAGCATTTT.

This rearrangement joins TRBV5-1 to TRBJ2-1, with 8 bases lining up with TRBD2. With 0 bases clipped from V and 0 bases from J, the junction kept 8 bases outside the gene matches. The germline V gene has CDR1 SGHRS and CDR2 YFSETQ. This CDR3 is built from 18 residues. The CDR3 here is CASSLGPSGFSSYNEQFF. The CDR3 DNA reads TGCGCCAGCAGCTTGGGTCCTAGCGGGTTTAGCTCCTACAATGAGCAGTTCTTC.

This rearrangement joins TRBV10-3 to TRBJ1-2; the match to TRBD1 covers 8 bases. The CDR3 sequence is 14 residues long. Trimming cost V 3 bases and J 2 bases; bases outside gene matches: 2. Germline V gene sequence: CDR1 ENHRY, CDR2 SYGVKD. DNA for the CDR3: TGTGCCATCAGTGAAGGGACAGGAAACTATGGCTACACCTTC. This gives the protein CAISEGTGNYGYTF.